The 14 T cell receptor beta chains in this list originate from one sample, sequenced in a study of blood T cell repertoires in COVID-19. Some clones are missing from TCRdb's copy, which holds only in-frame ones; the method was immunoSEQ multiplex PCR. The sample shows under 350,000 clones, roughly 91% of them seen only once. Sequenced input: peripheral blood. The receptors derive from a middle-aged man with acute or convalescent COVID-19.

This chain joins TRBV4-2 and TRBJ1-2; 9 bases are shared with TRBD1. Unmatched junction bases numbered 7, after V lost 0 bases and J lost 8 bases. The CDR3 runs to 15 residues. Germline V gives CDR1 LGHNA, CDR2 YNFKEQ. The CDR3 here is CASSQEGQGLMGYTF. The CDR3 bases are TGTGCCAGCAGCCAAGAGGGACAGGGACTTATGGGCTACACCTTC.

This chain connects TRBV12-3 or TRBV12-4 to TRBJ2-7; D not certain. CDR3 length equals 12 residues. Trimming removed 6 bases from V and 0 bases from J, with 6 bases in between. CDR3: CASSYRSYEQYF. The CDR3 bases are TGTGCCAGCAGCTACCGCTCCTACGAGCAGTACTTC.

This clone showed up just once. This chain uses TRBV2 with TRBJ1-2; 8 bases line up with TRBD1. Trimming took 6 bases from V and 2 from J; bases not matched to a gene: 5. CDR3 length: 14 amino acids. The V gene's germline CDR1 is SNHLY and CDR2 FYNNEI. The CDR3 here is CASRGDRTNYGYTF. CDR3 coding DNA: TGTGCCAGCAGGGGGGACAGGACCAACTATGGCTACACCTTC. Looking up the rest from reference TRBV2 and TRBJ1-2 gives the full variable domain: EPEVTQTPSHQVTQMGQEVILRCVPISNHLYFYWYRQILGQKVEFLVSFYNNEISEKSEIFDDQFSVERPDGSNFTLKIRSTKLEDSAMYFCASRGDRTNYGYTFGSGTRLTVV.

The V call is TRBV18, the J call TRBJ2-4; 8 nucleotides match TRBD2. The CDR3 runs to 19 residues. Germline assignment: CDR1 KGHSH and CDR2 LQKENI. The V and J ends lost 0 bases and 0 bases, in that order; junction bases with no gene match: 10. Here the CDR3 DNA reads TGTGCCAGCTCACCACCGAATTTAGCGGGGAAGGAAGCCAAAAACATTCAGTACTTC. It yields the protein CASSPPNLAGKEAKNIQYF. The variable domain in full, completed from reference TRBV18 and TRBJ2-4, reads NAGVMQNPRHLVRRRGQEARLRCSPMKGHSHVYWYRQLPEEGLKFMVYLQKENIIDESGMPKERFSAEFPKEGPSILRIQQVVRGDSAAYFCASSPPNLAGKEAKNIQYFGAGTRLSVL.

The gene calls are TRBV4-1 and TRBJ1-1; 7 nucleotides line up with TRBD1. V shed 0 bases, J shed 5 bases, and the junction held 3 bases outside the gene matches. The CDR3 sequence is 14 residues long. Looked up from germline, CDR1 is MGHRA and CDR2 is YSYEKL. The CDR3 spells CASSQETGWTEAFF. CDR3 sequence (DNA): TGCGCCAGCAGCCAAGAGACAGGGTGGACTGAAGCTTTCTTT.

Here the CDR3 DNA reads TGTGCCAGCAGTTACAGGCAGGTGAACACTGAAGCTTTCTTT. Its protein product is CASSYRQVNTEAFF. The genes are TRBV6-6 and TRBJ1-1; no firm D call. This CDR3 is built from 14 residues. Deletions cut 2 bases from V and 0 bases from J, with 7 bases between. Germline values: CDR1 MNHNY, CDR2 SVGAGI (reference sequence).

V usage is TRBV7-2 and J usage is TRBJ1-3; D perhaps matches TRBD1 (6 bases). Germline-derived CDR1 and CDR2 are SGHTA and FQGNSA. Trimming stripped 2 bases from V and 7 bases from J, with 15 bases between. The CDR3 has 15 residues. Here the CDR3 DNA reads TGTGCCAGCAGCTTATCACCAGGGGTAGGGAACACCATATATTTT. Its protein product is CASSLSPGVGNTIYF. Drawing the rest from reference TRBV7-2 and TRBJ1-3, the complete variable domain is GAGVSQSPSNKVTEKGKDVELRCDPISGHTALYWYRQSLGQGLEFLIYFQGNSAPDKSGLPSDRFSAERTGGSVSTLTIQRTQQEDSAVYLCASSLSPGVGNTIYFGEGSWLTVV.

J is TRBJ1-6 and V is TRBV2, with 10 bases that match TRBD1. Germline V gene data show CDR1 as SNHLY and CDR2 as FYNNEI. V lost 2 bases, J lost 6 bases, and 4 bases stayed unmatched. This CDR3 contains 16 residues. CDR3 residues: CASSEMGTGVNSPLHF. The CDR3 DNA reads TGTGCCAGCAGTGAAATGGGGACAGGGGTTAATTCACCCCTCCACTTT. The full variable domain, with the rest looked up from reference TRBV2 and TRBJ1-6, is EPEVTQTPSHQVTQMGQEVILRCVPISNHLYFYWYRQILGQKVEFLVSFYNNEISEKSEIFDDQFSVERPDGSNFTLKIRSTKLEDSAMYFCASSEMGTGVNSPLHFGNGTRLTVT.

CDR3 in DNA: TGTGCCAGCAGCGTGGGACAGGGGTTCGACTATGGCTACACCTTC. Amino acids: CASSVGQGFDYGYTF. The rearrangement joins TRBV7-9 to TRBJ1-2; 10 nucleotides agree with TRBD1. CDR3 length: 15 amino acids. CDR1 is SEHNR, CDR2 FQNEAQ, per germline (reference sequence). The V and J ends lost 5 bases and 3 bases, in that order; junction bases with no gene match: 6.

This clone came up a few times. The V gene is TRBV19, the J gene TRBJ2-2, with D tentatively TRBD1 (5 bases). V was shortened by 7 bases and J by 4 bases, with 16 bases between the two germline ends. In germline, CDR1 is LNHDA, CDR2 SQIVND (reference sequence). The CDR3 spans 15 residues. The CDR3 sequence: CASNKGRFSTGELFF. CDR3 coding DNA: TGTGCCAGTAATAAGGGGCGATTCAGCACCGGGGAGCTGTTTTTT.

The J gene is TRBJ1-4, the V gene TRBV9, with D possibly matching TRBD1 (6 bases). Germline V gene sequence: CDR1 SGDLS, CDR2 YYNGEE. Between the trimmed V and J ends, which lost 4 bases and 7 bases, there was a span of 20 bases. CDR3 length: 16 residues. CDR3 protein: CASSSRARGSGEKLFF. The CDR3 region has the DNA TGTGCCAGCAGCTCCCGTGCGAGGGGGTCAGGTGAAAAACTGTTTTTT.

This chain uses TRBV15 with TRBJ2-7; D is perhaps TRBD2 (5 bases). The CDR3 runs 14 residues. Per the germline V gene, CDR1 is LNHNV and CDR2 is YYDKDF (reference sequence). Trimming stripped 0 bases from V and 7 bases from J, with 13 bases between. The CDR3 spells CATSRELTPGEQYF. The CDR3 DNA is TGTGCCACCAGCAGAGAACTAACGCCGGGGGAGCAGTACTTC.

The genes are TRBV4-2 and TRBJ1-6; weak D call: TRBD1 (5 bases). Per the germline V gene, CDR1 is LGHNA and CDR2 is YNFKEQ. The CDR3 covers 13 residues. Trimming cost V 11 bases and J 10 bases, with 18 bases left between them. The CDR3 reads CAFSPGTGSPLHF. CDR3 sequence (DNA): TGTGCCTTTAGTCCAGGGACTGGATCACCCCTCCACTTT.

The rearrangement links TRBV7-2 to TRBJ1-6; D gene ambiguous. CDR1 SGHTA and CDR2 FQGNSA come from the germline V gene. The V end was cut by 5 bases, the J end by 0 bases, with 8 bases between. The CDR3 loop spans 15 amino acids. In DNA form, the CDR3 reads TGTGCCAGCAGCCCTTACAGCTCCTATAATTCACCCCTCCACTTT. Amino acid sequence: CASSPYSSYNSPLHF. Using reference TRBV7-2 and TRBJ1-6 for the parts outside the CDR3, the full variable domain is GAGVSQSPSNKVTEKGKDVELRCDPISGHTALYWYRQSLGQGLEFLIYFQGNSAPDKSGLPSDRFSAERTGGSVSTLTIQRTQQEDSAVYLCASSPYSSYNSPLHFGNGTRLTVT.